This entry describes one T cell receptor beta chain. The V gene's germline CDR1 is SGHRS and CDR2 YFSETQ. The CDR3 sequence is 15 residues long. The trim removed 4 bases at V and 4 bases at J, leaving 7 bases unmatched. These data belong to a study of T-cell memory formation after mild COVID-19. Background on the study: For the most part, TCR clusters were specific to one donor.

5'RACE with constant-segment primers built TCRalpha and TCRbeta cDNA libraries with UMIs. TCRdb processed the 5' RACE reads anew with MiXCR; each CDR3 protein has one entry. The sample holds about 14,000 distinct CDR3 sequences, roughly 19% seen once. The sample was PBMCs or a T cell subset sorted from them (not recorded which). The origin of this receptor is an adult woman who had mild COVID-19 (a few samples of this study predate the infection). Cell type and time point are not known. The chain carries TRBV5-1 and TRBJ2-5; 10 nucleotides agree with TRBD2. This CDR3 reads CASSLQRGGGETQYF. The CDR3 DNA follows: TGCGCCAGCAGCCTCCAGCGGGGGGGCGGAGAGACCCAGTACTTC.